Listed here is a single T cell receptor (beta chain). Per the original data handling: Amplified reference gene primers provided the basis for estimating nucleated cell counts. Assay: immunoSEQ multiplex PCR; the TCRdb copy retains only in-frame clones and omits some. V, J and clone size derive from that table, while D and trimming were established from the DNA sequence. Of roughly 64,000 clones listed, under 90% are singletons. These data belong to a study of blood T cell repertoires in COVID-19. Looking at the study overall: Material from acute and convalescent COVID-19 was sourced from the United States, Italy and Spain. PBMCs, B-cell-depleted T cells, or T cells were the source of the cDNA or gDNA that made up the material.

V lost 1 base and J lost 6, with 4 bases in between. The CDR3 has 13 residues. CDR1 is SGHTA and CDR2 is FQGNSA in the germline V gene. The gene calls are TRBV7-2 and TRBJ1-6, with D unclear. The material sequenced was peripheral blood. The source of this sequence is a man in his forties or fifties with active COVID-19. As DNA, the CDR3 is TGTGCCAGCAGCTTAGACGGTAATTCACCCCTCCACTTT. This sequence encodes CASSLDGNSPLHF.